What follows are 8 T cell receptor beta chains derived from one specimen sequenced in a study of T cell responses to AZD1222 COVID-19 vaccine (dated by TCRdb to about 2021). The sample's time point label is to be understood as: about 28 days (+/-7) after the second vaccine dose. The protocol used for the library was the immunoSEQ multiplex PCR assay. In TCRdb, the immuneACCESS table is reduced to in-frame sequences with V and J assigned. These tables do not hold every clone; where another copy was compared, an unresolved V gene accounts for under half, and the others remain unexplained. This sample is represented by some 170,000 clones; over 75% of them were singletons. 4.3% of the sample goes to the ten largest clones. The sample in question was peripheral blood, obtained 28 days after the second AZD1222 dose. These receptors were collected from an adult who received the AZD1222 COVID-19 vaccine.

The chain uses TRBV6-1 and TRBJ2-7; perhaps D is TRBD1 or TRBD2 (5 bases each). The CDR3 length is 16 residues. CDR1 MNHNS and CDR2 SASEGT come from the germline V gene. V shed 3 bases and J shed 2 bases, with 17 bases lying between them. For the CDR3, the DNA is TGTGCCAGCAGTGAGGCCGGGACGGGATTTACCTACGAGCAGTACTTC. Its protein is CASSEAGTGFTYEQYF.

The chain joins TRBV10-3 to TRBJ1-1; a weak D match, TRBD1 (5 bases). V was clipped by 8 bases and J by 1 base, with 20 bases between them. The germline V gene encodes CDR1 ENHRY and CDR2 SYGVKD. The CDR3 covers 16 residues. CDR3 in amino acids: CAIGAGGVPGNTEAFF. CDR3 DNA: TGTGCCATCGGGGCCGGAGGGGTCCCGGGGAACACTGAAGCTTTCTTT.

This chain uses TRBV5-1 with TRBJ2-5, with 8 bases matching TRBD2. The CDR3 extends over 14 amino acids. Trimming removed 0 bases from V and 5 bases from J; junction bases left unmatched: 3. Germline CDR1 SGHRS, CDR2 YFSETQ. CDR3 sequence reads: CASSLVAGSETQYF. DNA of the CDR3: TGCGCCAGCAGCTTGGTAGCGGGGAGTGAGACCCAGTACTTC.

The chain combines TRBV2 with TRBJ2-5; D unresolved. Deletions cut 6 bases from V and 5 bases from J, with 10 bases between. The germline V gene has CDR1 SNHLY and CDR2 FYNNEI. The CDR3 contains 12 residues. This chain's CDR3 is CASSYDGETQYF. CDR3 DNA: TGTGCCAGCAGCTATGACGGGGAGACCCAGTACTTC. The full variable domain, rest sourced from reference TRBV2 and TRBJ2-5, is EPEVTQTPSHQVTQMGQEVILRCVPISNHLYFYWYRQILGQKVEFLVSFYNNEISEKSEIFDDQFSVERPDGSNFTLKIRSTKLEDSAMYFCASSYDGETQYFGPGTRLLVL.

The CDR3 sequence is CASSWGTSGEYEQYF. The CDR3 DNA sequence: TGCGCCAGCAGCTGGGGGACTAGCGGGGAATACGAGCAGTACTTC. The chain joins TRBV5-1 to TRBJ2-7, with TRBD2 matching over 13 bases. CDR1 is SGHRS, CDR2 YFSETQ, per germline. Unmatched junction bases numbered 4, after V lost 3 bases and J lost 4 bases. This CDR3 is 15 amino acids long.

This clone was found once. This chain links TRBV5-6 with TRBJ1-1; D remains ambiguous. CDR3 length: 14 amino acids. The germline V gene has CDR1 SGHDT and CDR2 YYEEEE. With 4 bases removed from V and 4 bases from J, the gap between germline ends came to 14 bases. In nucleotides, the CDR3 is TGTGCCAGCAGCCCCCCCGGACGGTCCACTGAAGCTTTCTTT. It translates to CASSPPGRSTEAFF.

The chain combines TRBV7-2 with TRBJ2-7, with 12 bases matching TRBD1. Losses at the gene ends were 0 bases for V and 6 bases for J; bases not matched to a gene: 3. CDR3 length: 15 amino acids. Germline V gene lookup returns CDR1 SGHTA and CDR2 FQGNSA. CDR3 residues: CASSLAGQGASEQYF. CDR3 nucleotide sequence: TGTGCCAGCAGCTTAGCGGGACAGGGGGCTTCCGAGCAGTACTTC. Together with reference TRBV7-2 and TRBJ2-7, the CDR3 gives the full variable domain: GAGVSQSPSNKVTEKGKDVELRCDPISGHTALYWYRQSLGQGLEFLIYFQGNSAPDKSGLPSDRFSAERTGGSVSTLTIQRTQQEDSAVYLCASSLAGQGASEQYFGPGTRLTVT.

The chain employs TRBV5-3 and TRBJ1-5; D is perhaps TRBD1 (5 bases). TRBV5-3 is marked as an open reading frame, function uncertain. V dropped 4 bases and J dropped 6 bases, with 8 bases sitting between them. This CDR3 is built from 12 residues. This CDR3 is CARSVGGQPQHF. The CDR3, as DNA: TGTGCCAGAAGCGTGGGGGGTCAGCCCCAGCATTTT.